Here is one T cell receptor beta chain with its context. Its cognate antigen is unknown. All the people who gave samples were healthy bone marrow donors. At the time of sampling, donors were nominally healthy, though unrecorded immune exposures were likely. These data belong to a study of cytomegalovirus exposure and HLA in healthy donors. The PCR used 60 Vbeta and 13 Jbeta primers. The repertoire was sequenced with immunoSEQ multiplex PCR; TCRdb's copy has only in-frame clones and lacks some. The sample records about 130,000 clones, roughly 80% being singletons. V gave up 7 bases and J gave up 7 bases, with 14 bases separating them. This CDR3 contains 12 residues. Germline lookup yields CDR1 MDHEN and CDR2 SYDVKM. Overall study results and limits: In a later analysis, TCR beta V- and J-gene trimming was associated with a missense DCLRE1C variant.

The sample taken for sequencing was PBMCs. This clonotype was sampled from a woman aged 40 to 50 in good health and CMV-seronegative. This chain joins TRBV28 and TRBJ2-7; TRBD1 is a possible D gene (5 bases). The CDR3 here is CASTALAGEQYF. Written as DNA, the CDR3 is TGTGCCAGCACCGCGTTAGCAGGGGAGCAGTACTTC.